One and the same sample provided the 19 T cell receptor beta chains below, sequenced in a study of cytomegalovirus exposure and HLA in healthy donors. This PCR relied on a set of 60 Vbeta primers and 13 Jbeta primers. Libraries were prepared by immunoSEQ multiplex PCR; TCRdb keeps only in-frame clonotypes and omits some of them. The specimen's table records about 77,000 clones. Input material: PBMCs. These receptors all stem from a man in his fifties in good health and CMV-seropositive.

The genes are TRBV7-9 and TRBJ2-2; 7 bases are shared with TRBD2. From germline, CDR1 is SEHNR and CDR2 FQNEAQ (reference sequence). After removal of 8 bases from V and 2 bases from J, the junction contained 2 bases not matched to a gene. CDR3 size: 13 residues. The CDR3 DNA reads TGTGCCAGCGGGAGGGGAAACACCGGGGAGCTGTTTTTT. This sequence encodes CASGRGNTGELFF.

The V call is TRBV7-6, the J call TRBJ2-6; 8 nucleotides line up with TRBD1. This CDR3 contains 17 residues. Germline trimming cut 5 bases from V and 4 bases from J; bases unmatched to any gene: 10. Germline CDR1 is SGHVS and CDR2 is FNYEAQ. The CDR3 reads CASSAQPTGAGANVLTF. CDR3 coding DNA: TGTGCCAGCAGCGCGCAACCGACAGGGGCCGGGGCCAACGTCCTGACTTTC. Full variable domain (remainder filled in from reference TRBV7-6 and TRBJ2-6): GAGVSQSPRYKVTKRGQDVALRCDPISGHVSLYWYRQALGQGPEFLTYFNYEAQQDKSGLPNDRFSAERPEGSISTLTIQRTEQRDSAMYRCASSAQPTGAGANVLTFGAGSRLTVL.

V gene TRBV20-1 combines with J gene TRBJ2-7; D is ambiguous. Germline V gives CDR1 DFQATT, CDR2 SNEGSKA (reference sequence). The CDR3 is made up of 10 amino acids. V was pared by 5 bases and J by 1 base, with 3 bases between. The CDR3 loop reads CSARSYEQYF. CDR3 bases: TGCAGTGCTCGGTCCTACGAGCAGTACTTC.

This chain uses TRBV6-1 with TRBJ1-5; tentatively, D is TRBD1 (6 bases). The germline CDR1 and CDR2 sequences are MNHNS and SASEGT. The CDR3 is made up of 17 amino acids. V lost 0 bases and J 0 bases, leaving 12 bases between the germline ends. The CDR3 here is CASSEARGGISNQPQHF. DNA of the CDR3: TGTGCCAGCAGTGAAGCCAGGGGAGGGATTAGCAATCAGCCCCAGCATTTT.

V is TRBV5-1 and J is TRBJ2-1; unclear D gene. This CDR3 has 15 residues. V lost 9 bases and J lost 0, with 16 bases in between. Germline values: CDR1 SGHRS, CDR2 YFSETQ. The CDR3 bases are TGCGCCACCTCGAGCGTAGGCAGCTCCTACAATGAGCAGTTCTTC. It encodes CATSSVGSSYNEQFF.

This rearrangement joins TRBV29-1 to TRBJ1-1; D is ambiguous. The V gene lost 4 bases and the J gene lost 5 bases, with 8 bases spanning the gap. The CDR3 consists of 11 residues. Germline V lookup: CDR1 SQVTM, CDR2 ANQGSEA. CDR3 in DNA: TGCAGCGTTGGGCGGGATACTGAAGCTTTCTTT. Translated: CSVGRDTEAFF.

This chain joins TRBV5-1 and TRBJ2-7; 9 positions match TRBD2. The CDR3 contains 15 residues. The J segment lost 2 bases and the V segment lost 1 base, leaving 4 bases of the junction unmatched. Germline-derived CDR1 and CDR2 are SGHRS and YFSETQ. CDR3 bases: TGCGCCAGCAGCTTGTCGGCGGGAGGGACCTACGAGCAGTACTTC. This encodes CASSLSAGGTYEQYF.

The V call is TRBV9, the J call TRBJ1-1; TRBD1 aligns across 9 bases. V shed 2 bases and J 10 bases; nucleotides not matched to a gene: 9. The CDR3 contains 14 residues. The V gene's germline CDR1 is SGDLS and CDR2 YYNGEE. This CDR3 reads CASSVSATGGRAFF. In DNA, the CDR3 is TGTGCCAGCAGCGTGAGCGCGACAGGGGGGAGAGCTTTCTTT.

The genes are TRBV10-3 and TRBJ2-3; 10 bases agree with TRBD1. Germline lookup yields CDR1 ENHRY and CDR2 SYGVKD. The CDR3 length is 16 residues. The J segment lost 2 bases and the V segment lost 2 bases, leaving 4 bases of the junction unmatched. CDR3 in amino acids: CAISERDRGVTDTQYF. The CDR3 coding sequence is TGTGCCATCAGTGAGAGGGACAGGGGCGTCACAGATACGCAGTATTTT.

The CDR3, as DNA: TGCGCCAGCAGTTTCGAACCAGGGATGACCCTTGAAGGTGAAGCTTTCTTT. This codes for CASSFEPGMTLEGEAFF. The genes are TRBV5-1 and TRBJ1-1; perhaps TRBD1 as D (5 bases). V dropped 5 bases and J dropped 7 bases, with 27 bases sitting between them. Looked up from germline, CDR1 is SGHRS and CDR2 is YFSETQ. There are 17 residues in the CDR3.

Here the CDR3 DNA reads TGTGCCAGCAGCTTAGTGGCGGCAGGGGACGAGCAGTACGTC. Protein: CASSLVAAGDEQYV. V gene TRBV7-6 combines with J gene TRBJ2-7; the D gene is possibly TRBD1 (6 bases). Per germline, CDR1 SGHVS and CDR2 FNYEAQ. The V end was cut by 1 base, the J end by 5 bases, with 12 bases between. This CDR3 comprises 14 residues.

The V and J genes are TRBV6-5 and TRBJ1-2; D is possibly TRBD1 (6 bases). Germline CDR1 MNHEY, CDR2 SVGAGI. The CDR3 runs to 12 residues. V lost 6 bases and J 8 bases, leaving 13 bases between the germline ends. This CDR3 is CASRTGLRGYTF. DNA for the CDR3: TGTGCCAGCAGAACAGGGTTGAGAGGCTACACCTTC.

The chain employs TRBV2 and TRBJ1-5; no clear D. Deletions cut 8 bases from V and 4 bases from J, with 9 bases between. The CDR3 is 12 residues long. The germline V gene has CDR1 SNHLY and CDR2 FYNNEI. CDR3 nucleotides: TGTGCCAGCGCGGCCTCAAATCAGCCCCAGCATTTT. This translates into CASAASNQPQHF.

The CDR3 DNA reads as TGTGCCAGCAGCCAAGCACGGTTCGGGGAGCTGTTTTTT. Its protein product is CASSQARFGELFF. The V gene is TRBV14, the J gene TRBJ2-2; no clear D gene. CDR1 and CDR2 (germline): SGHDN, FVKESK. V lost 1 base, J lost 7 bases, and 7 bases lay in between. The length of the CDR3 is 13 residues.

The chain is built from TRBV18 and TRBJ2-4; 8 nucleotides agree with TRBD1. Germline trimming cut 2 bases from V and 0 bases from J; bases unmatched to any gene: 6. CDR1 is KGHSH, CDR2 LQKENI, per germline. The CDR3 runs to 17 residues. CDR3 DNA: TGTGCCAGCTCACCAGACAGGGGCCCGGCAGCCAAAAACATTCAGTACTTC. Amino acid sequence: CASSPDRGPAAKNIQYF.

The J gene is TRBJ1-2, the V gene TRBV2, with D unclear. This CDR3 is built from 14 residues. The V gene's germline CDR1 is SNHLY and CDR2 FYNNEI. Trimming removed 1 base at V and 8 bases at J, with 14 bases between. DNA of the CDR3: TGTGCCAGCAGTGAAGTTTCCGGGAGCTGGGGCTACACCTTC. Protein product: CASSEVSGSWGYTF. Full variable domain (outside the CDR3, taken from reference TRBV2 and TRBJ1-2): EPEVTQTPSHQVTQMGQEVILRCVPISNHLYFYWYRQILGQKVEFLVSFYNNEISEKSEIFDDQFSVERPDGSNFTLKIRSTKLEDSAMYFCASSEVSGSWGYTFGSGTRLTVV.

The genes are TRBV6-4 and TRBJ1-2, with 7 bases that match TRBD1. This CDR3 is built from 14 residues. The V and J ends lost 3 bases and 6 bases, in that order; junction bases with no gene match: 7. CDR1 is MRHNA, CDR2 SNTAGT, per germline. CDR3 amino acids: CASSENEGADGYTF. The CDR3 DNA sequence: TGTGCCAGCAGTGAGAACGAGGGGGCGGATGGCTACACCTTC.

The CDR3 coding sequence is TGTGCCAGCAGTGAAGGTACAGACCAAGAGACCCAGTACTTC. Translated: CASSEGTDQETQYF. J is TRBJ2-5 and V is TRBV2; no firm D call. The V gene lost 1 base and the J gene lost 0 bases, with 6 bases spanning the gap. The CDR3 has 14 residues. The germline V gene encodes CDR1 SNHLY and CDR2 FYNNEI.

V gene TRBV18 combines with J gene TRBJ2-6; possibly TRBD1 for D (7 bases). The germline gives CDR1 KGHSH, CDR2 LQKENI. The CDR3 extends over 18 amino acids. Trimming left V 11 bases short and J 0 bases short, with 23 bases between. CDR3 loop: CAPSPAGGSVSGANVLTF. Written as DNA, the CDR3 is TGTGCCCCCTCCCCTGCAGGGGGGTCAGTCTCTGGGGCCAACGTCCTGACTTTC.